These T cell receptor beta chains were read from a single sample in a study of regulatory T cells in long-lasting Graves disease. A single record per CDR3 protein comes from TCRdb applying MiXCR to the multiplex PCR reads. The sample shows under 500,000 distinct CDR3 sequences, about a fifth of them seen only once. Sequenced material: peripheral blood mononuclear cells (PBMCs), taken when the disease was refractory, from a patient treated with antithyroid drugs. The receptor source for this set is a female donor with Graves disease. Each CDR3 is given with its conserved first and last residue. Fields, in order: clone size, CDR3 length, J gene, D gene, V gene, CDR3 protein, CDR3 DNA. A D gene is named only where the DNA matches it firmly. Not every row has a clone size; where given, it reads once, few, many or a size class.

many | 14 | TRBJ1-5 | - | TRBV12-3/TRBV12-4 | CASSYRKGNQPQHF | TGTGCCAGCAGTTATCGAAAGGGCAATCAGCCCCAGCATTTT
- | 17 | TRBJ2-5 | - | TRBV7-9 | CASSTGPTPGPQETQYF | TGTGCCAGCAGTACAGGGCCCACACCTGGCCCCCAAGAGACCCAGTACTTC
few | 12 | TRBJ1-1 | - | TRBV29-1 | CSVVLKGAEAFF | TGCAGCGTCGTGTTGAAAGGGGCTGAAGCTTTCTTT
many | 14 | TRBJ1-1 | - | TRBV2 | CASSKDSVNTEAFF | TGTGCCAGCAGCAAGGACAGTGTGAACACTGAAGCTTTCTTT
- | 17 | TRBJ1-2 | - | TRBV7-9 | CASSSMFQFGTDYGYTF | TGTGCCAGCAGCTCAATGTTTCAATTTGGGACGGACTATGGCTACACCTTC
many | 12 | TRBJ1-4 | - | TRBV28 | CASTSAEEKLFF | TGTGCCAGCACCTCTGCGGAGGAAAAACTGTTTTTT
- | 13 | TRBJ2-5 | - | TRBV5-1 | CASGWDTQETQYF | TGCGCCAGCGGCTGGGACACGCAAGAGACCCAGTACTTC
many | 17 | TRBJ2-5 | - | TRBV24-1 | CATSDLKATGLGETQYF | TGTGCCACCAGTGATTTGAAGGCCACGGGGTTAGGAGAGACCCAGTACTTC
- | 17 | TRBJ2-1 | TRBD2 | TRBV7-9 | CASSLTGGLAGYNEQFF | TGTGCCAGCAGCTTGACAGGGGGACTAGCGGGATACAATGAGCAGTTCTTC
many | 17 | TRBJ2-1 | TRBD2 | TRBV6-1 | CASSPYSGSPIYNEQFF | TGTGCCAGCAGTCCCTATAGCGGGAGTCCGATTTACAATGAGCAGTTCTTC
few | 15 | TRBJ2-7 | TRBD2 | TRBV19 | CASSTIAGGLSEQYF | TGTGCCAGTAGTACCATAGCGGGAGGGCTGAGCGAGCAGTACTTC
many | 13 | TRBJ1-1 | - | TRBV29-1 | CSALGAPNTEAFF | TGCAGCGCCCTCGGGGCCCCGAACACTGAAGCTTTCTTT
many | 14 | TRBJ2-3 | - | TRBV11-2 | CASSHLWGVDTQYF | TGTGCCAGCAGCCACTTGTGGGGTGTAGATACGCAGTATTTT
- | 14 | TRBJ2-7 | TRBD2 | TRBV28 | CASEGASGTYEQYF | TGTGCCAGCGAGGGAGCTAGCGGAACCTACGAGCAGTACTTC
many | 14 | TRBJ2-7 | TRBD2 | TRBV3-1 | CASSQGLAGSEQYF | TGTGCCAGCAGCCAAGGGCTAGCGGGATCCGAGCAGTACTTC
few | 14 | TRBJ1-1 | - | TRBV5-1 | CASSSLGGSAEAFF | TGCGCCAGCAGCTCTCTAGGGGGTTCGGCTGAAGCTTTCTTT
many | 12 | TRBJ1-1 | - | TRBV6-1 | CASQEGTTEAFF | TGTGCCAGCCAGGAGGGGACCACTGAAGCTTTCTTT
many | 14 | TRBJ2-7 | - | TRBV7-2 | CASSSSGAAPEQYF | TGTGCCAGCAGCAGCTCGGGGGCTGCCCCCGAGCAGTACTTC
few | 13 | TRBJ2-7 | - | TRBV6-1 | CASRSLKTYEQYF | TGTGCCAGCAGAAGCCTTAAAACCTACGAGCAGTACTTC
once | 14 | TRBJ2-1 | TRBD1 | TRBV6-1 | CASSEWTGGNEQFF | TGTGCCAGCAGTGAATGGACAGGGGGAAATGAGCAGTTCTTC
many | 14 | TRBJ1-2 | TRBD1 | TRBV27 | CASSLSGTGGGYTF | TGTGCCAGCAGTTTATCCGGGACAGGGGGTGGCTACACCTTC
- | 16 | TRBJ1-1 | - | TRBV5-8 | CASSGGTLIMNTEAFF | TGTGCCAGCAGCGGGGGGACCTTAATAATGAACACTGAAGCTTTCTTT
- | 16 | TRBJ1-3 | - | TRBV28 | CASSFTGQLSGDTIYF | TGTGCCAGCAGTTTCACTGGGCAGCTCTCTGGAGACACCATATATTTT
- | 18 | TRBJ2-3 | - | TRBV28 | CASSSLLRGGRGTDTQYF | TGTGCCAGCAGTTCCCTCCTTAGGGGGGGGAGAGGCACAGATACGCAGTATTTT
many | 14 | TRBJ2-7 | TRBD2 | TRBV28 | CASTSGTGGYEQYF | TGTGCCAGCACCTCAGGTACGGGAGGCTACGAGCAGTACTTC
- | 14 | TRBJ1-5 | - | TRBV10-3 | CAISGAASNQPQHF | TGTGCCATCAGTGGCGCGGCTAGCAATCAGCCCCAGCATTTT
many | 10 | TRBJ2-5 | - | TRBV29-1 | CSAGEETQYF | TGCAGCGCAGGGGAGGAGACCCAGTACTTC
many | 15 | TRBJ1-5 | - | TRBV12-3/TRBV12-4 | CASNIGGGHHSPQHF | TGTGCCAGCAACATCGGAGGGGGACACCATTCGCCCCAGCATTTT
many | 18 | TRBJ2-2 | TRBD2 | TRBV11-2 | CASSPHRGLAGFTGELFF | TGTGCCAGCAGCCCACACAGGGGACTAGCGGGGTTCACCGGGGAGCTGTTTTTT
many | 14 | TRBJ2-5 | - | TRBV11-2 | CASSLDSPGETQYF | TGTGCCAGCAGCCTGGACTCTCCCGGGGAGACCCAGTACTTC
- | 14 | TRBJ1-4 | - | TRBV5-1 | CASSSEGGFEKLFF | TGCGCCAGCAGCTCTGAGGGAGGGTTTGAAAAACTGTTTTTT
few | 15 | TRBJ1-5 | TRBD1 | TRBV5-5 | CASSLEGQGGGPQHF | TGTGCCAGCAGCTTGGAAGGACAGGGCGGAGGGCCCCAGCATTTT
many | 15 | TRBJ2-5 | - | TRBV2 | CASSGRQRTQETQYF | TGTGCCAGCAGTGGAAGACAGAGGACCCAAGAGACCCAGTACTTC
- | 15 | TRBJ1-4 | - | TRBV20-1 | CSARDHGGGGEKLFF | TGCAGTGCTAGAGATCATGGTGGCGGGGGGGAAAAACTGTTTTTT
few | 18 | TRBJ2-6 | TRBD1 | TRBV19 | CASTGGTGGISGANVLTF | TGTGCCAGTACGGGCGGGACAGGGGGTATTTCTGGGGCCAACGTCCTGACTTTC
many | 15 | TRBJ2-7 | TRBD2 | TRBV7-3 | CASSLGLGGPNEQYF | TGTGCCAGCAGCCTCGGACTAGGAGGGCCCAACGAGCAGTACTTC
many | 16 | TRBJ1-4 | - | TRBV3-1 | CASSQERRQAKEKLFF | TGTGCCAGCAGCCAGGAGAGGCGGCAGGCAAAAGAAAAACTGTTTTTT
- | 16 | TRBJ2-2 | TRBD1 | TRBV14 | CASSHPRGRITGELFF | TGTGCCAGCAGCCACCCCAGGGGGCGCATAACCGGGGAGCTGTTTTTT
many | 12 | TRBJ1-4 | - | TRBV30 | CAWSEHNEKLFF | TGTGCCTGGAGTGAGCATAATGAAAAACTGTTTTTT
- | 14 | TRBJ1-5 | - | TRBV25-1 | CASSADPLGQPQHF | TGTGCCAGCAGTGCGGACCCCCTGGGACAGCCCCAGCATTTT
- | 15 | TRBJ1-5 | TRBD1 | TRBV28 | CASSLFGTVNQPQHF | TGTGCCAGCAGTTTATTCGGGACAGTTAATCAGCCCCAGCATTTT